The clone carrying this T cell receptor (beta chain) was detected many times. The antigen is unknown. TCRdb analysed the RT-PCR reads with MiXCR anew, one entry per CDR3 protein. This table holds under 200,000 distinct CDR3 sequences, approximately 11% found once. This record belongs to a study of response to subunit inactivated influenza vaccine. Study results and limitations: T cells newly recruited by each seasonal influenza vaccination are few, the authors suggested.

The sequence was obtained from a man aged 50 to 59 who received an inactivated influenza vaccine. The source material was non-naive T cells sorted from PBMCs, sampled roughly 6 weeks after vaccination.

In nucleotides, the CDR3 is TGTGCCATCAGTGAGTCTACAGTCAATGAGCAGTTCTTC. Translation gives CAISESTVNEQFF. The J gene is TRBJ2-1, the V gene TRBV10-3; D is uncertain. This CDR3 has 13 residues. Trimming pared 0 bases from V and 6 bases from J, leaving 6 bases between. Germline V CDR1 and CDR2: ENHRY, SYGVKD.